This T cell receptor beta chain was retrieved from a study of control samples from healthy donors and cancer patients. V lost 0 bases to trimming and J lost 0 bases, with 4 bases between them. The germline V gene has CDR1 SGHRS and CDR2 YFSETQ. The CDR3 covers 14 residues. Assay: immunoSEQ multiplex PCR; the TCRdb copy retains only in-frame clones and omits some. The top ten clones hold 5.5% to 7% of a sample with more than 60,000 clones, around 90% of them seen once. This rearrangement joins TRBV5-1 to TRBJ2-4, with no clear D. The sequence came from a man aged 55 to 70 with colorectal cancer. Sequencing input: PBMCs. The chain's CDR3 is CASSLAGAKNIQYF. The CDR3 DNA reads TGCGCCAGCAGCTTGGCTGGAGCCAAAAACATTCAGTACTTC.